This T cell receptor beta chain is from a study of T cells in localized non-small cell lung cancer. Method: immunoSEQ multiplex PCR; TCRdb's copy keeps in-frame clones and lacks some. The sample consists of tens of thousands of clones, roughly 83% of them appearing once. This CDR3 is 14 amino acids long. Per the germline V gene, CDR1 is SGHNT and CDR2 is YYREEE (reference sequence). With 0 bases removed from V and 10 bases from J, the gap between germline ends came to 14 bases. This clone was picked up a small number of times. This chain connects TRBV5-4 to TRBJ2-1; the D is unclear. This receptor was taken from a man aged 35-69 years with stage III lung adenocarcinoma. The sequencing here drew on peripheral blood mononuclear cells, taken before any cancer treatment. In DNA, the CDR3 is TGTGCCAGCAGCTTGGAGGGCTCTTACGGGGAGCAGTTCTTC. It is translated as CASSLEGSYGEQFF.